This T cell receptor beta chain was recovered during a study of CD8 T cells in Susac syndrome. With random hexamers, reverse transcription was performed on about 0.5 to 1 ug of RNA. Across 54 Vbeta and 13 Jbeta, immunoSEQ multiplex PCR amplified TCR beta CDR3. One entry per CDR3 protein results from TCRdb running MiXCR on the immunoSEQ multiplex PCR reads. The repertoire has fewer than 300,000 distinct CDR3 sequences, approximately 81% of them found once; the top ten carry about 0.11%. Trimming stripped 3 bases from V and 0 bases from J, with 9 bases between. The germline gives CDR1 MGHRA, CDR2 YSYEKL. This CDR3 is 15 amino acids long. Sequencing of TCR beta was performed on blood CD8+ T cells and on blood CD4+ T cells. FACS enriched CD8+ TEMRA cells, while bulk CD8+ and CD4+ were negatively isolated. In this sample, this clonotype turned up a few times.

The gene calls are TRBV4-1 and TRBJ1-5; D call uncertain. The sequence derives from a human donor with multiple sclerosis. Sequencing was carried out using CD8+ T cells from PBMCs. CDR3 bases: TGCGCCAGCAGCCAGGATTTGGATAGCAATCAGCCCCAGCATTTT. Its translation: CASSQDLDSNQPQHF.